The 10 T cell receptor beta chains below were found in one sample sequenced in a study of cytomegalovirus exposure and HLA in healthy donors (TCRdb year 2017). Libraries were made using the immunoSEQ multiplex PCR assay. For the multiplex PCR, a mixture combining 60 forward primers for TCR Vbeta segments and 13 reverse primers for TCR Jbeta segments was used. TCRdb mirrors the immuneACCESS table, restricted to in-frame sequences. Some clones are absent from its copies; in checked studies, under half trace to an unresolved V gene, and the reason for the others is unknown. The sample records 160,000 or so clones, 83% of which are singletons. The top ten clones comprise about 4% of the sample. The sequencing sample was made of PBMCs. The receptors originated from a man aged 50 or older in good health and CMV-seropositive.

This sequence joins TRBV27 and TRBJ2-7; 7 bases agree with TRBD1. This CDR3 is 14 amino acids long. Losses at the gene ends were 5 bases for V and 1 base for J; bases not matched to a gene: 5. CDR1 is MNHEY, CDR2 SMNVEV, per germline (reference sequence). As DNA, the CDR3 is TGTGCCAGCAGTGTCGGCAGGGGGTCCTACGAGCAGTACTTC. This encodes CASSVGRGSYEQYF.

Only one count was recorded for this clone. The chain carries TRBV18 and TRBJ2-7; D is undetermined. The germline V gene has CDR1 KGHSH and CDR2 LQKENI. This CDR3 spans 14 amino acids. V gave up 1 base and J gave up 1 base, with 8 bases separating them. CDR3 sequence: CASSPLTSSYEQYF. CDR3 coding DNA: TGTGCCAGCTCACCACTGACATCTTCCTACGAGCAGTACTTC.

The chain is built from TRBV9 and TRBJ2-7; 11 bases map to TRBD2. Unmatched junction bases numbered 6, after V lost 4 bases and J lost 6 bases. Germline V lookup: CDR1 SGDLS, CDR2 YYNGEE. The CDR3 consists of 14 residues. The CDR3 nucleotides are TGTGCCAGCAGCCTTGGGACTAGCGGCCCCGAGCAGTACTTC. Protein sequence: CASSLGTSGPEQYF.

The CDR3 loop reads CASSLNRGQAYEQYF. The CDR3 DNA sequence: TGTGCCAGCAGTTTAAACCGGGGACAAGCCTACGAGCAGTACTTC. The chain has TRBV27 and TRBJ2-7; D is perhaps TRBD1 (6 bases). Trimming pared 2 bases from V and 2 bases from J, leaving 13 bases between. The CDR3 spans 15 residues. Germline CDR1 MNHEY, CDR2 SMNVEV (reference sequence).

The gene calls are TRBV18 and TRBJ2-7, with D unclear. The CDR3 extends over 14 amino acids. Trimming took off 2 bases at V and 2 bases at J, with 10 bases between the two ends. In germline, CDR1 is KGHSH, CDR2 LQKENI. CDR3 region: CASSPIDTAYEQYF. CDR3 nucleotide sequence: TGTGCCAGCTCACCAATCGACACGGCCTACGAGCAGTACTTC.

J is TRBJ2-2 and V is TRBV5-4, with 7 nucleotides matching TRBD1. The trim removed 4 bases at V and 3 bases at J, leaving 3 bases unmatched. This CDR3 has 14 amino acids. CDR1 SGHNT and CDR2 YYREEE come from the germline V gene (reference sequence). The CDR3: CASSGQDHTGELFF. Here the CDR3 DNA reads TGTGCCAGCAGCGGACAGGACCACACCGGGGAGCTGTTTTTT.

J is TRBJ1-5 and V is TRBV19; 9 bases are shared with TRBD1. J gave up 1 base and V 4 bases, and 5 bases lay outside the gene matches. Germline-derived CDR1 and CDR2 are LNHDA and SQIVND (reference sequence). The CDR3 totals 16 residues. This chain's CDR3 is CASSRGTGWSNQPQHF. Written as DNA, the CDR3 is TGTGCCAGTAGTAGGGGGACAGGGTGGAGCAATCAGCCCCAGCATTTT.

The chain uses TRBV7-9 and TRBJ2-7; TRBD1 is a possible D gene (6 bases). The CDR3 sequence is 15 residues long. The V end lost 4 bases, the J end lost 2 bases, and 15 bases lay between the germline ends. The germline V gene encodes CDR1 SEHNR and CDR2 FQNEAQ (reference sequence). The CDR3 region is CASSYRGQYPYEQYF. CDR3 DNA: TGTGCCAGCAGCTATAGAGGACAGTATCCCTACGAGCAGTACTTC.

DNA of the CDR3: TGCGCCAGCAGCGGGGGAGGGGGGCAGTTCTTC. It specifies CASSGGGGQFF. The chain couples TRBV5-1 to TRBJ2-1, with a tentative D call TRBD2 (7 bases). CDR1 is SGHRS and CDR2 is YFSETQ in the germline V gene. The CDR3 spans 11 residues. The V and J ends lost 4 bases and 12 bases respectively, with 11 bases between them.

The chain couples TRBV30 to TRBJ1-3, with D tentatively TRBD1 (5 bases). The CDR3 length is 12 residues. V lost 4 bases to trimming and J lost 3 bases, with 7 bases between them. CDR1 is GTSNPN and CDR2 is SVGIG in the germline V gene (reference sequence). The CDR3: CAWTRDGNTIYF. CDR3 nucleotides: TGTGCCTGGACCAGGGATGGAAACACCATATATTTT. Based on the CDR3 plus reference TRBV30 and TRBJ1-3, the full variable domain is SQTIHQWPATLVQPVGSPLSLECTVEGTSNPNLYWYRQAAGRGLQLLFYSVGIGQISSEVPQNLSASRPQDRQFILSSKKLLLSDSGFYLCAWTRDGNTIYFGEGSWLTVV.